The next 30 T cell receptor beta chains were all read from a single sample in a study of blood T cell repertoires in COVID-19. The protocol was immunoSEQ multiplex PCR, while the TCRdb copy is restricted to in-frame clones and leaves out a portion. Here the sample spans tens of thousands of clones, about nine tenths being singletons. What was sequenced was peripheral blood. The origin of the receptors is a woman aged 65 to 85 with acute or convalescent COVID-19.

This chain uses TRBV18 with TRBJ1-1, with TRBD1 as a possible D gene (6 bases). Trimming stripped 3 bases from V and 4 bases from J, with 15 bases between. CDR3 length: 15 residues. CDR1 and CDR2 from the germline V gene are KGHSH and LQKENI. CDR3 region: CASSPGQARGTEAFF. The CDR3 coding sequence is TGTGCCAGCTCACCTGGACAAGCCAGGGGCACTGAAGCTTTCTTT.

V gene TRBV28 combines with J gene TRBJ2-5; TRBD1 matches 10 bases. In germline, CDR1 is MDHEN, CDR2 SYDVKM. The CDR3 consists of 16 residues. J was trimmed by 4 bases and V by 3 bases; bases with no gene match: 8. The CDR3: CASSLRGQGNLETQYF. The CDR3 DNA follows: TGTGCCAGCAGTTTGCGGGGACAGGGGAACTTAGAGACCCAGTACTTC.

This clone was found a few times. The V gene is TRBV25-1, the J gene TRBJ1-4; 9 bases line up with TRBD1. The V and J ends lost 3 bases and 7 bases, in that order; junction bases with no gene match: 3. CDR1 is MGHDK, CDR2 SYGVNS, per germline. This CDR3 contains 14 residues. The chain's CDR3 is CASSEGTGIEKLFF. Written as DNA, the CDR3 is TGTGCCAGCAGTGAGGGGACAGGGATTGAAAAACTGTTTTTT.

This clone was detected only a few times. The V call is TRBV2, the J call TRBJ1-5; weak D call: TRBD1 (6 bases). V was shortened by 5 bases and J by 2 bases, with 16 bases between the two germline ends. The CDR3 runs to 16 residues. Germline V gene sequence: CDR1 SNHLY, CDR2 FYNNEI. This CDR3 reads CASSKQGFVGNQPQHF. The CDR3, as DNA: TGTGCCAGCAGTAAACAGGGATTCGTCGGCAATCAGCCCCAGCATTTT.

J is TRBJ2-5 and V is TRBV9; 12 bases line up with TRBD2. V lost 4 bases and J lost 5; bases outside the gene matches: 9. From germline, CDR1 is SGDLS and CDR2 YYNGEE. The CDR3 is made up of 16 amino acids. The CDR3 sequence is CASSPVTSGSLETQYF. For the CDR3, the DNA is TGTGCCAGCAGCCCAGTGACTAGCGGGAGTCTGGAGACCCAGTACTTC.

A single count supports this clone. The chain recombines TRBV5-1 with TRBJ2-7; 7 positions match TRBD2. Germline lookup yields CDR1 SGHRS and CDR2 YFSETQ. The V segment lost 2 bases and the J segment 1 base; nucleotides outside the gene matches: 9. This CDR3 is built from 16 residues. The chain's CDR3 is CASSLTSDTKSYEQYF. CDR3 nucleotide sequence: TGCGCCAGCAGCTTAACTAGCGACACGAAATCCTACGAGCAGTACTTC. Full variable domain (missing parts from reference TRBV5-1 and TRBJ2-7): KAGVTQTPRYLIKTRGQQVTLSCSPISGHRSVSWYQQTPGQGLQFLFEYFSETQRNKGNFPGRFSGRQFSNSRSEMNVSTLELGDSALYLCASSLTSDTKSYEQYFGPGTRLTVT.

This chain joins TRBV28 and TRBJ1-1; unclear D gene. Germline V gives CDR1 MDHEN, CDR2 SYDVKM. V lost 3 bases, J lost 8 bases, and 7 bases lay in between. This CDR3 is 11 amino acids long. The CDR3 sequence: CASSLRGEAFF. The CDR3 DNA sequence: TGTGCCAGCAGTTTGCGGGGAGAAGCTTTCTTT.

This chain joins TRBV4-1 and TRBJ1-1, with 8 bases matching TRBD1. Germline CDR1 reads MGHRA; CDR2 reads YSYEKL. This CDR3 comprises 22 residues. Unmatched junction bases numbered 32, after V lost 4 bases and J lost 7 bases. DNA for the CDR3: TGCGCCAGCAGCCGAAAGAGGGGTTTGTGGGACAGGAGACGTTTAAAGTCCCTTGAAGCTTTCTTT. It yields the protein CASSRKRGLWDRRRLKSLEAFF.

This chain joins TRBV5-1 and TRBJ1-6; D gene unclear. This CDR3 region has 14 residues. Germline loops: CDR1 SGHRS, CDR2 YFSETQ. V was pared by 5 bases and J by 7 bases, with 13 bases between. CDR3 region: CASSKRNPNSPLHF. The CDR3 DNA sequence: TGCGCCAGCAGTAAGAGGAACCCCAATTCACCCCTCCACTTT.

This clone was detected once. The rearrangement joins TRBV28 to TRBJ1-2; 7 bases fit TRBD1. Losses at the gene ends were 5 bases for V and 5 bases for J; bases not matched to a gene: 8. In germline, CDR1 is MDHEN, CDR2 SYDVKM. This CDR3 spans 14 amino acids. The CDR3 DNA reads TGTGCCAGCAGTCCCCGGGACAGTTTGTATGGCTACACCTTC. Its translation is CASSPRDSLYGYTF.

This clone is a singleton in its sample. The chain joins TRBV20-1 to TRBJ2-1; no reliable D call. CDR3 size: 10 residues. V lost 5 bases to trimming and J lost 8 bases, with 7 bases between them. CDR1 and CDR2 from the germline V gene are DFQATT and SNEGSKA (reference sequence). The CDR3 DNA follows: TGCAGTGCTCTAAAACATGAGCAGTTCTTC. It encodes CSALKHEQFF.

J is TRBJ2-7 and V is TRBV5-5; TRBD2 is a possible D gene (5 bases). The V end was cut by 5 bases, the J end by 0 bases, with 12 bases between. The germline V gene has CDR1 SGHKS and CDR2 YYEKEE (reference sequence). This CDR3 contains 14 residues. The CDR3 sequence is CASRTAGISYEQYF. In nucleotides, the CDR3 is TGTGCCAGCAGAACAGCCGGGATCTCCTACGAGCAGTACTTC.

The V call is TRBV6-5, the J call TRBJ2-5; 11 bases are shared with TRBD2. Unmatched junction bases numbered 4, after V lost 6 bases and J lost 4 bases. There are 14 residues in the CDR3. Germline V gives CDR1 MNHEY, CDR2 SVGAGI. DNA of the CDR3: TGTGCCAGCAGACAGACTAGCGGGACAGAGACCCAGTACTTC. Translated: CASRQTSGTETQYF.

This chain joins TRBV3-1 (or the pseudogene TRBV3-2) and TRBJ2-3, with TRBD1 matching 7 bases. V was clipped by 0 bases and J by 10 bases; unmatched bases: 10. The CDR3 is 15 residues long. CDR1 and CDR2 (germline): LGHDT, YNNKEL (reference sequence). CDR3 nucleotides: TGTGCCAGCAGCCAAGACCCTAGCAGGGGGTGGCCGCAGTATTTT. Translation: CASSQDPSRGWPQYF.

The chain uses TRBV27 and TRBJ2-7; TRBD1 is a possible D gene (5 bases). CDR1 and CDR2 (germline): MNHEY, SMNVEV (reference sequence). There are 14 residues in the CDR3. V was cut by 5 bases and J by 2 bases, with 13 bases left in between. CDR3 region: CASSIAVGAYEQYF. CDR3 coding DNA: TGTGCCAGCAGTATCGCTGTAGGGGCCTACGAGCAGTACTTC.

The rearrangement links TRBV5-1 to TRBJ1-5; D is perhaps TRBD1 (5 bases). V was shortened by 0 bases and J by 2 bases, with 12 bases between the two germline ends. Germline values: CDR1 SGHRS, CDR2 YFSETQ. The CDR3 contains 16 residues. CDR3 DNA sequence: TGCGCCAGCAGCTTGGAGGCAGGGTCGGGCAATCAGCCCCAGCATTTT. It is translated as CASSLEAGSGNQPQHF. The full variable domain, rest sourced from reference TRBV5-1 and TRBJ1-5, is KAGVTQTPRYLIKTRGQQVTLSCSPISGHRSVSWYQQTPGQGLQFLFEYFSETQRNKGNFPGRFSGRQFSNSRSEMNVSTLELGDSALYLCASSLEAGSGNQPQHFGDGTRLSIL.

The J gene is TRBJ2-7, the V gene TRBV19, with D tentatively TRBD1 (5 bases). In germline, CDR1 is LNHDA, CDR2 SQIVND (reference sequence). The CDR3 consists of 13 residues. Trimming took 3 bases from V and 4 from J, leaving 10 bases between them. As DNA, the CDR3 is TGTGCCAGTAGTATCCAAGCAGGGTACGAGCAGTACGTC. Translation gives CASSIQAGYEQYV.

J is TRBJ1-5 and V is TRBV10-3; D remains unclear. V was cut by 0 bases and J by 7 bases, with 7 bases left in between. The germline CDR1 and CDR2 sequences are ENHRY and SYGVKD. The CDR3 has 13 amino acids. The CDR3 loop reads CAISESTNQPQHF. In nucleotides, the CDR3 is TGTGCCATCAGTGAGTCGACAAACCAGCCCCAGCATTTT.

This CDR3 reads CASSGGVIGEQFF. The CDR3 DNA is TGCGCCAGCAGTGGCGGGGTGATAGGCGAGCAGTTCTTC. The V call is TRBV5-1, the J call TRBJ2-1; the D gene is possibly TRBD2 (6 bases). The germline V and J ends were trimmed by 5 bases and 10 bases, with 16 bases remaining between them. The CDR3 loop spans 13 amino acids. Per germline, CDR1 SGHRS and CDR2 YFSETQ.

This chain links TRBV6-6 with TRBJ2-1, with TRBD2 identical over 11 bases. The germline V gene has CDR1 MNHNY and CDR2 SVGAGI (reference sequence). Losses at the gene ends were 5 bases for V and 6 bases for J; bases not matched to a gene: 21. This CDR3 has 20 residues. CDR3 loop: CASSHVPGLAEHFRANEQFF. The DNA for the CDR3 is TGTGCCAGCAGTCACGTTCCGGGACTAGCGGAACACTTCCGGGCCAATGAGCAGTTCTTC.

The rearrangement joins TRBV6-5 to TRBJ1-4; 7 bases align to TRBD1. The germline CDR1 and CDR2 sequences are MNHEY and SVGAGI. J lost 4 bases, V lost 6 bases, and 5 bases had no gene match. The CDR3 is 14 residues long. CDR3 region: CASRSQGINEKLFF. The CDR3 bases are TGTGCCAGCAGGTCACAGGGGATTAATGAAAAACTGTTTTTT.

The chain carries TRBV28 and TRBJ2-2; D might be TRBD1 (5 bases). CDR1 and CDR2 (germline): MDHEN, SYDVKM. Trimming left V 9 bases short and J 3 bases short, with 17 bases between. This CDR3 spans 15 amino acids. CDR3 in DNA: TGTGCCAGTCAAGGAAGGGGCCTAGACACCGGGGAGCTGTTTTTT. Translation gives CASQGRGLDTGELFF.

This clone was counted between two and nine times. The chain carries TRBV6-6 and TRBJ1-6; 9 bases agree with TRBD1. Losses at the gene ends were 5 bases for V and 13 bases for J; bases not matched to a gene: 9. Germline lookup yields CDR1 MNHNY and CDR2 SVGAGI (reference sequence). The CDR3 loop spans 14 amino acids. This CDR3 is CASSRDRAPYPLHF. CDR3 DNA sequence: TGTGCCAGCAGTCGGGACAGGGCTCCCTACCCCCTCCACTTT.

The V call is TRBV4-1, the J call TRBJ2-1, with a weak D call TRBD2 (6 bases). Germline V lookup: CDR1 MGHRA, CDR2 YSYEKL. Trimming pared 0 bases from V and 8 bases from J, leaving 11 bases between. This CDR3 is built from 14 residues. CDR3 amino acids: CASSQDLRGHEQFF. CDR3 sequence (DNA): TGCGCCAGCAGCCAAGATCTGCGGGGTCATGAGCAGTTCTTC.

V is TRBV11-2 and J is TRBJ2-7; TRBD2 aligns across 7 bases. The germline CDR1 and CDR2 sequences are SGHAT and FQNNGV. V was clipped by 5 bases and J by 6 bases; unmatched bases: 4. This CDR3 is built from 12 residues. CDR3 sequence reads: CASSPSGGEQYF. CDR3 coding DNA: TGTGCCAGCAGCCCGTCGGGGGGCGAGCAGTACTTC.

The chain joins TRBV12-5 to TRBJ1-4; D is perhaps TRBD1 (6 bases). The germline V gene encodes CDR1 LGHNT and CDR2 FRNRAP. With 2 bases removed from V and 10 bases from J, the gap between germline ends came to 17 bases. CDR3 length equals 15 residues. The CDR3 DNA follows: TGTGCTAGTGGTTTGAAAAGGGGTAGGGGGGGAAAACTGTTTTTT. This encodes CASGLKRGRGGKLFF.

This rearrangement joins TRBV5-5 to TRBJ1-2, with D uncertain. Germline V lookup: CDR1 SGHKS, CDR2 YYEKEE (reference sequence). V shed 0 bases and J shed 4 bases, with 7 bases lying between them. The length of the CDR3 is 13 residues. The CDR3 loop is CASSLDSIYGYTF. CDR3 DNA: TGTGCCAGCAGCTTGGACAGTATCTATGGCTACACCTTC.

The chain couples TRBV7-8 to TRBJ1-4; 7 bases align to TRBD1. The CDR3 totals 13 residues. Per the germline V gene, CDR1 is SGHVS and CDR2 is FQNEAQ. Trimming took 8 bases from V and 5 from J; bases not matched to a gene: 5. The CDR3 DNA reads TGTGCCAGCGCAAACAGGGGCAATGAAAAACTGTTTTTT. It specifies CASANRGNEKLFF.

The chain employs TRBV6-5 and TRBJ2-1; 11 bases line up with TRBD2. Germline V lookup: CDR1 MNHEY, CDR2 SVGAGI. The CDR3 extends over 16 amino acids. J was trimmed by 7 bases and V by 4 bases; bases with no gene match: 9. The CDR3 nucleotides read TGTGCCAGCAGTTCCCTAGCGGGAGGAGGATTGAATGAGCAGTTCTTC. Protein: CASSSLAGGGLNEQFF.

This sequence joins TRBV10-3 and TRBJ2-5; D unclear. The CDR3 loop spans 13 amino acids. The V gene lost 7 bases and the J gene lost 2 bases, with 11 bases spanning the gap. CDR1 and CDR2 from the germline V gene are ENHRY and SYGVKD. The CDR3 DNA reads TGTGCCATCAAAGCTTCGGTGCAAGAGACCCAGTACTTC. It translates to CAIKASVQETQYF.